The rows below give T cell receptor beta chains drawn from one sample of a study of OX40 agonist ivuxolimab in advanced cancers. The method was immunoSEQ multiplex PCR; TCRdb's version includes in-frame clones alone and lacks a portion of them. This sample has fewer than 100,000 clones; 89% occur once, and the top ten carry 9% to 10%. The sequenced sample was CD4+ or CD8+ T cells sorted from blood, obtained in a trial of the OX40 agonist ivuxolimab. These receptors originate from an adult with an advanced solid tumor such as melanoma, head and neck, liver or kidney cancer. Each CDR3 is given with its conserved first and last residue. A row's size may be missing; if present it is once, few, many or a size class.

v_call: TRBV9
j_call: TRBJ2-2
clone_size: .
cdr3_aa: CASSVGQNTGELFF

v_call: TRBV11-1
j_call: TRBJ2-7
clone_size: .
cdr3_aa: CASSRREEQYF

v_call: TRBV5-4
j_call: TRBJ2-3
clone_size: .
cdr3_aa: CASSLGDTSTDTQYF

v_call: TRBV5-1
j_call: TRBJ2-1
clone_size: .
cdr3_aa: CASSYGGRSSYNEQFF

v_call: TRBV5-1
j_call: TRBJ2-1
clone_size: .
cdr3_aa: CASSLGLATKTEQFF

v_call: TRBV5-6
j_call: TRBJ1-5
clone_size: .
cdr3_aa: CASSLGRDQPQHF

v_call: TRBV4-1
j_call: TRBJ2-2
clone_size: .
cdr3_aa: CASSQGIRGYTGELFF

v_call: TRBV29-1
j_call: TRBJ1-4
clone_size: .
cdr3_aa: CSVQPRPGEKLFF

v_call: TRBV6-5
j_call: TRBJ2-7
clone_size: .
cdr3_aa: CASREQGYNEQYF

v_call: TRBV10-3
j_call: TRBJ2-1
clone_size: .
cdr3_aa: CAAGRGNEQFF

v_call: TRBV7-9
j_call: TRBJ1-1
clone_size: .
cdr3_aa: CASSPQMNTEAFF

v_call: TRBV11-2
j_call: TRBJ1-1
clone_size: .
cdr3_aa: CASSLARGGLGEAFF

v_call: TRBV5-1
j_call: TRBJ2-3
clone_size: once
cdr3_aa: CASSSNWGGSTDTQYF